A single sample gave rise to the 7 T cell receptor beta chains below, sequenced in a study of T cells in Graves' hyperthyroidism and ophthalmopathy. There were TCR beta CDR3 regions amplified from RNA transcripts. HTBI primers were used for first-round RT-PCR of the TCR CDR3. Each CDR3 protein gets one entry after TCRdb re-called the multiplex PCR reads with MiXCR. The sample lists more than 500,000 distinct CDR3 sequences; roughly 16% were seen once. Sequencing was done on a sample of blood. The receptors come from a woman aged 30 to 39 with Graves' ophthalmopathy.

The chain recombines TRBV20-1 with TRBJ2-3; 8 bases are shared with TRBD2. Per germline, CDR1 DFQATT and CDR2 SNEGSKA (reference sequence). The CDR3 is 17 amino acids. Losses at the gene ends were 1 base for V and 2 bases for J; bases not matched to a gene: 11. The CDR3 DNA reads as TGCAGTGCTAGAGCGGGGATTGCGGGAGGTGTCACAGATACGCAGTATTTT. The encoded protein is CSARAGIAGGVTDTQYF.

This clonotype came up many times. This chain links TRBV7-2 with TRBJ2-3; D uncertain. The germline V gene encodes CDR1 SGHTA and CDR2 FQGNSA. V was pared by 0 bases and J by 4 bases, with 11 bases between. The CDR3 totals 15 residues. DNA of the CDR3: TGTGCCAGCAGCTTAGCGTACCAGACTGCAGATACGCAGTATTTT. Residues: CASSLAYQTADTQYF.

This clonotype has only a few counts. The rearrangement joins TRBV6-2 or TRBV6-3 to TRBJ2-2, with 10 bases identical to TRBD1. The CDR3 is 16 amino acids. Trimming cost V 7 bases and J 3 bases; bases outside gene matches: 8. Germline values: CDR1 MNHEY, CDR2 SVGEGT. CDR3 bases: TGTGCCAGCACCGACCCGGGACAGGGGTACACCGGGGAGCTGTTTTTT. Translated: CASTDPGQGYTGELFF.

This clonotype was seen a handful of times. The chain recombines TRBV19 with TRBJ2-7; the D is unclear. V lost 11 bases and J 6 bases, leaving 20 bases between the germline ends. The germline V gene encodes CDR1 LNHDA and CDR2 SQIVND (reference sequence). The CDR3 extends over 13 amino acids. CDR3 loop: CASRHSLTGEQYF. CDR3 coding DNA: TGTGCCTCACGACACAGTCTTACCGGCGAGCAGTACTTC.

This clonotype was seen ten or more times. The rearrangement uses TRBV28 and TRBJ1-5; the D is unclear. Germline V CDR1 and CDR2: MDHEN, SYDVKM. The V end lost 6 bases, the J end lost 0 bases, and 12 bases lay between the germline ends. The CDR3 runs 15 residues. The CDR3 coding sequence is TGTGCCAGCAGGTACCCGGAGGATAGCAATCAGCCCCAGCATTTT. Its protein is CASRYPEDSNQPQHF.

This clonotype was observed at least ten times. The chain couples TRBV14 to TRBJ1-1, with D hard to call. This CDR3 spans 15 amino acids. Trimming left V 4 bases short and J 2 bases short, with 14 bases between. Germline V gene lookup returns CDR1 SGHDN and CDR2 FVKESK. DNA of the CDR3: TGTGCCAGCAGCCCGATCAAGGCGAGCAACACTGAAGCTTTCTTT. It translates to CASSPIKASNTEAFF.

The rearrangement links TRBV9 to TRBJ2-6, with no clear D. CDR1 and CDR2 (germline): SGDLS, YYNGEE. The CDR3 length is 16 residues. The V and J ends lost 0 bases and 1 base respectively, with 8 bases between them. The CDR3 is CASSVAVGSGANVLTF. DNA of the CDR3: TGTGCCAGCAGCGTAGCTGTTGGTTCTGGGGCCAACGTCCTGACTTTC.